The 23 T cell receptor beta chains reported below all come from one sample, sequenced in a study of T cells in Graves' hyperthyroidism and ophthalmopathy. RNA transcripts provided the source from which TCR beta CDR3 regions were amplified. First-round RT-PCR with HTBI primers amplified the TCR CDR3 region. In TCRdb, the multiplex PCR reads were re-called with MiXCR into one record per CDR3 protein. The sample holds fewer than 600,000 distinct CDR3 sequences, 13% to 15% seen once. Sequencing input: blood. The receptors were gathered from a woman younger than 35 with Graves' hyperthyroidism.

V gene TRBV7-3 combines with J gene TRBJ2-1; D might be TRBD1 (6 bases). The V gene's germline CDR1 is SGHTA and CDR2 FQGTGA. V lost 5 bases and J 3 bases, leaving 26 bases between the germline ends. The CDR3 has 19 amino acids. The CDR3 DNA reads TGTGCCAGCAGCCCGGCAGGGGCAGGTGTCCGATTGGGCTACAATGAGCAGTTCTTC. This codes for CASSPAGAGVRLGYNEQFF.

There are many counts of this clonotype. The chain links TRBV30 to TRBJ1-4; D unclear. Trimming removed 4 bases from V and 0 bases from J, with 9 bases in between. This CDR3 comprises 14 residues. Germline assignment: CDR1 GTSNPN and CDR2 SVGIG (reference sequence). The CDR3 region has the DNA TGTGCCTGGAACCAGTTGTCAACTAATGAAAAACTGTTTTTT. Its protein is CAWNQLSTNEKLFF.

This clonotype was seen a handful of times. J is TRBJ2-1 and V is TRBV9; the match to TRBD2 covers 10 bases. The germline CDR1 and CDR2 sequences are SGDLS and YYNGEE. V shed 0 bases and J 4 bases; nucleotides not matched to a gene: 10. This CDR3 has 18 residues. CDR3 nucleotide sequence: TGTGCCAGCAGCGTAGTAGGAGCGGGAGGGCCTGGTTACAATGAGCAGTTCTTC. Translation gives CASSVVGAGGPGYNEQFF.

This clonotype was picked up a small number of times. The chain links TRBV27 to TRBJ2-1; TRBD2 matches 11 bases. CDR1 and CDR2 (germline): MNHEY, SMNVEV (reference sequence). V was pared by 5 bases and J by 10 bases, with 10 bases of the junction left unmatched. The CDR3 length is 15 residues. The chain's CDR3 is CASSPSLAGDKEQFF. For the CDR3, the DNA is TGTGCCAGCAGTCCGTCACTAGCGGGAGATAAGGAGCAGTTCTTC.

V usage is TRBV12-3 or TRBV12-4 and J usage is TRBJ2-3, with 10 bases aligning to TRBD2. The CDR3 runs to 20 residues. Germline trimming cut 3 bases from V and 3 bases from J; bases unmatched to any gene: 18. CDR3 protein: CASSLKRFLAGDGRTDTQYF. CDR3 coding DNA: TGTGCCAGCAGTTTGAAGCGGTTTCTAGCGGGAGATGGGAGGACAGATACGCAGTATTTT.

This clonotype was counted at least ten times. CDR3 bases: TGTGCCAGCAGTTTTAGGTTTAGTCAGGACAATGAGCAGTTCTTC. Amino acids: CASSFRFSQDNEQFF. The rearrangement uses TRBV12-3 or TRBV12-4 and TRBJ2-1, with D unresolved. V lost 3 bases and J lost 5, with 14 bases in between. This CDR3 contains 15 residues.

This clonotype was observed many times. The DNA of the CDR3 is TGTGCCAGCAGTCTACCAGGGGGCGGCTACACCTTC. It encodes CASSLPGGGYTF. The chain combines TRBV12-3 or TRBV12-4 with TRBJ1-2; 8 nucleotides align to TRBD1. The CDR3 contains 12 residues. The ends lost 5 bases at V and 8 bases at J; junction bases unmatched: 4.

There are many counts of this clonotype. The chain joins TRBV28 to TRBJ1-1; no clear D gene. V gave up 2 bases and J gave up 4 bases, with 2 bases separating them. This CDR3 spans 11 amino acids. Germline CDR1 is MDHEN and CDR2 is SYDVKM. CDR3 region: CASSLPTEAFF. For the CDR3, the DNA is TGTGCCAGCAGTTTACCCACTGAAGCTTTCTTT.

This clonotype was seen repeatedly, ten times or more. CDR3 in DNA: TGTGCCCTGACCGACTCTGGAAACACCATATATTTT. This sequence encodes CALTDSGNTIYF. The J gene is TRBJ1-3, the V gene TRBV30; D unclear. Trimming stripped 8 bases from V and 0 bases from J, with 8 bases between. CDR3 length: 12 amino acids. Germline V lookup: CDR1 GTSNPN, CDR2 SVGIG (reference sequence).

This clonotype showed up many times. This chain joins TRBV27 and TRBJ1-5, with TRBD1 as a possible D gene (6 bases). The CDR3 totals 14 residues. Germline V gives CDR1 MNHEY, CDR2 SMNVEV (reference sequence). V was cut by 1 base and J by 6 bases, with 10 bases left in between. In DNA, the CDR3 is TGTGCCAGCAGTTTATTGGGGGCCCGTCAGCCCCAGCATTTT. This gives the protein CASSLLGARQPQHF.

This clonotype was counted many times. The chain is built from TRBV27 and TRBJ2-3, with 7 positions matching TRBD1. V shed 5 bases, J shed 6 bases, and the junction held 8 bases outside the gene matches. Per the germline V gene, CDR1 is MNHEY and CDR2 is SMNVEV (reference sequence). The CDR3 runs to 14 residues. CDR3 nucleotides: TGTGCCAGCAGTAGACCGAACAGGGGTGATACGCAGTATTTT. Protein product: CASSRPNRGDTQYF.

About this clonotype: A much larger clone differs from this one at a single base, so this may be a read error. The genes are TRBV20-1 and TRBJ2-3, with 12 bases identical to TRBD2. CDR3 length: 18 residues. V lost 5 bases, J lost 0 bases, and 12 bases stayed unmatched. Germline CDR1 and CDR2: DFQATT and SNEGSKA (reference sequence). The CDR3 DNA reads TGCAGTGCTCCCGACGGGACTAGCGGGCCTGGGAGCACAGATACGCAGTATTTT. Translating gives CSAPDGTSGPGSTDTQYF.

This clonotype was counted a few times. The gene calls are TRBV10-3 and TRBJ2-3; 7 nucleotides line up with TRBD2. Trimming took 0 bases from V and 1 from J; bases not matched to a gene: 1. Germline CDR1 and CDR2: ENHRY and SYGVKD. CDR3 length equals 15 residues. The CDR3 nucleotides are TGTGCCATCAGTGAGTCGGGGGGGGGCACAGATACGCAGTATTTT. This gives the protein CAISESGGGTDTQYF.

The chain combines TRBV6-2 or TRBV6-3 with TRBJ1-5; D call uncertain. Germline CDR1 reads MNHEY; CDR2 reads SVGEGT. V dropped 2 bases and J dropped 2 bases, with 22 bases sitting between them. CDR3 length: 19 residues. CDR3 coding DNA: TGTGCCAGCAGTTACCGGCCAGGCCAAACACTAAAGGGCAATCAGCCCCAGCATTTT. This codes for CASSYRPGQTLKGNQPQHF.

This clonotype came up many times. The chain joins TRBV7-2 to TRBJ1-4, with TRBD1 as a possible D gene (6 bases). Germline V gene data show CDR1 as SGHTA and CDR2 as FQGNSA. The CDR3 sequence is 14 residues long. V lost 5 bases, J lost 8 bases, and 15 bases lay in between. The CDR3 nucleotides read TGTGCCAGCAGCCCGGAGGCAGGGGTGGAAAAACTGTTTTTT. As protein: CASSPEAGVEKLFF.

This clonotype was counted many times. The chain uses TRBV19 and TRBJ2-1; D possibly corresponds to TRBD2 (5 bases). The ends were cut back, 0 bases at V and 7 bases at J, with 10 bases in the middle. The CDR3 totals 14 residues. Looked up from germline, CDR1 is LNHDA and CDR2 is SQIVND (reference sequence). CDR3 amino acids: CASSIDRRGNEQFF. The CDR3 region has the DNA TGTGCCAGTAGTATAGATCGTCGAGGGAATGAGCAGTTCTTC. The full variable domain, rest sourced from reference TRBV19 and TRBJ2-1, is DGGITQSPKYLFRKEGQNVTLSCEQNLNHDAMYWYRQDPGQGLRLIYYSQIVNDFQKGDIAEGYSVSREKKESFPLTVTSAQKNPTAFYLCASSIDRRGNEQFFGPGTRLTVL.

This clonotype showed up just a few times. V is TRBV5-1 and J is TRBJ1-6; TRBD1 might be the D (5 bases). Germline CDR1 and CDR2: SGHRS and YFSETQ. The ends were cut back, 5 bases at V and 7 bases at J, with 10 bases in the middle. The CDR3 covers 13 residues. The CDR3 region has the DNA TGCGCCAGCAGTTGGGGGGAAAATTCACCCCTCCACTTT. Translating it yields CASSWGENSPLHF. Filled out from reference TRBV5-1 and TRBJ1-6, the complete variable domain reads KAGVTQTPRYLIKTRGQQVTLSCSPISGHRSVSWYQQTPGQGLQFLFEYFSETQRNKGNFPGRFSGRQFSNSRSEMNVSTLELGDSALYLCASSWGENSPLHFGNGTRLTVT.

In its sample, this clonotype was seen many times. V is TRBV3-1 and J is TRBJ1-3; 7 nucleotides align to TRBD1. V gave up 4 bases and J gave up 9 bases; unmatched junction bases: 12. CDR3 length: 15 amino acids. Germline loops: CDR1 LGHDT, CDR2 YNNKEL (reference sequence). This chain's CDR3 is CASSLTGAGFGTIYF. The CDR3 coding sequence is TGTGCCAGCAGCCTAACAGGGGCTGGCTTCGGCACCATATATTTT.

This clonotype was seen a few times. This rearrangement joins TRBV7-9 to TRBJ2-2, with D possibly matching TRBD2 (7 bases). V lost 5 bases to trimming and J lost 4 bases, with 17 bases between them. Germline CDR1 SEHNR, CDR2 FQNEAQ (reference sequence). The CDR3 is 16 amino acids. The CDR3, as DNA: TGTGCCAGCAGCCCCCGGGGGGCGGAGATCACCGGGGAGCTGTTTTTT. Translated: CASSPRGAEITGELFF.

This clonotype appeared many times. In DNA, the CDR3 is TGTGCCAGCAGCTCCCGTCCCAATGAGCAGTTCTTC. It encodes CASSSRPNEQFF. This chain connects TRBV9 to TRBJ2-1; D unclear. There are 12 residues in the CDR3. Trimming took off 4 bases at V and 6 bases at J, with 8 bases between the two ends. Germline V lookup: CDR1 SGDLS, CDR2 YYNGEE.

This clonotype occurred many times. This chain uses TRBV11-2 with TRBJ2-7; D is unresolved. The CDR3 spans 12 residues. V shed 4 bases and J shed 0 bases, with 4 bases lying between them. In germline, CDR1 is SGHAT, CDR2 FQNNGV. Written as DNA, the CDR3 is TGTGCCAGCAGCTACAGCTCCTACGAGCAGTACGTC. Residues: CASSYSSYEQYV.

This clonotype has ten or more counts. V gene TRBV19 combines with J gene TRBJ2-5; D not certain. The germline V gene has CDR1 LNHDA and CDR2 SQIVND (reference sequence). The V gene lost 4 bases and the J gene lost 3 bases, with 21 bases spanning the gap. The CDR3 length is 17 residues. The DNA of the CDR3 is TGTGCCAGTAGTACAAAGGGAACGGCCACGGGTAAAGAGACCCAGTACTTC. Its protein product is CASSTKGTATGKETQYF. Drawing the rest from reference TRBV19 and TRBJ2-5, the complete variable domain is DGGITQSPKYLFRKEGQNVTLSCEQNLNHDAMYWYRQDPGQGLRLIYYSQIVNDFQKGDIAEGYSVSREKKESFPLTVTSAQKNPTAFYLCASSTKGTATGKETQYFGPGTRLLVL.

Many counts were recorded for this clonotype. V is TRBV5-1 and J is TRBJ1-5; 8 nucleotides match TRBD1. The J segment lost 3 bases and the V segment lost 4 bases, leaving 6 bases of the junction unmatched. Germline lookup yields CDR1 SGHRS and CDR2 YFSETQ. This CDR3 spans 15 amino acids. The CDR3 DNA is TGCGCCAGCAGCCTGACAGGGGTCGACAATCAGCCCCAGCATTTT. This translates into CASSLTGVDNQPQHF.